These T cell receptor beta chains were read from a single sample in a study of CD8+ T cells in alopecia areata. Only in-frame clones appear in the TCRdb table, and some are missing; sequencing was by immunoSEQ multiplex PCR. The repertoire holds some 170,000 clones, with 50% to 60% as singletons. This specimen consisted of CD4+ T cells sorted from blood, obtained at week 0. The receptors shown here come from a human donor with alopecia areata. Each CDR3 is given with its conserved first and last residue. The order of the fields is D gene, J gene, clone size, V gene, CDR3 DNA, CDR3 protein. The D gene is left open where the match is weak. Where a row states a size, it is once, few, many or the class of an expanded clone; other rows omit it.

>TRBD1|TRBJ1-1|-|TRBV29-1
TGCAGCGCCGGGGGGACAGGGAACACTGAAGCTTTCTTT
CSAGGTGNTEAFF
>-|TRBJ1-2|-|TRBV5-1
TGCGCCAGCAGCTCGCCGACGGATTTCGGCTACACCTTC
CASSSPTDFGYTF
>-|TRBJ1-1|many|TRBV7-8
TGTGCCAGCAGTGGATTCTGGGAGAACACTGAAGCTTTCTTT
CASSGFWENTEAFF
>-|TRBJ2-3|-|TRBV29-1
TGCAGCGTGGGGGATGGAGGATTATCTAGCACAGATACGCAGTATTTT
CSVGDGGLSSTDTQYF
>-|TRBJ2-3|few|TRBV25-1
TGTGCCAGCAGTGACTCAGGGGGGGGCACAGATACGCAGTATTTT
CASSDSGGGTDTQYF
>-|TRBJ1-5|-|TRBV4-1
TGCGCCAGCAGCCAAGTTGGTAAAGGGGTTCAGCCCCAGCATTTT
CASSQVGKGVQPQHF
>-|TRBJ2-7|-|TRBV29-1
TGCAGCATTTCCAGAGGCTACGAGCAGTACTTC
CSISRGYEQYF
>TRBD2|TRBJ2-1|-|TRBV12-5
TGTGCTAGTGGTTCCCCCTGGACTAGCGGGGGGGGTGAGCAGTTCTTC
CASGSPWTSGGGEQFF
>-|TRBJ1-6|-|TRBV23-1
TGCGCCAGCAGTCACCGGACACCCTATAATTCACCCCTCCACTTT
CASSHRTPYNSPLHF
>-|TRBJ2-5|few|TRBV29-1
TGCAGCGTTGTGGCGGCTGCCGAGACCCAGTACTTC
CSVVAAAETQYF
>-|TRBJ2-3|-|TRBV11-3
TGTGCCAGCAGCTCCCGGAGAGGGGCAGATACGCAGTATTTT
CASSSRRGADTQYF
>TRBD1|TRBJ1-2|-|TRBV23-1
TGCGCCAGCAGTCACCACCCCCGACAGGGGAGAAACTATGGCTACACCTTC
CASSHHPRQGRNYGYTF
>TRBD1|TRBJ1-5|-|TRBV29-1
TGCAGCGTCCGACAGGGTCGTGAACCCCAGCATTTT
CSVRQGREPQHF
>-|TRBJ2-3|-|TRBV30
TGTGCCTGGGCAACAGGGTTGCGTCCAGATACGCAGTATTTT
CAWATGLRPDTQYF
>-|TRBJ1-2|-|TRBV5-1
TGCGCCAGCAGCTTCGGACAGATTAACTATGGCTACACCTTC
CASSFGQINYGYTF
>-|TRBJ2-5|once|TRBV6-5
TGTGCCAGCAGGCCAGGGGATTTTGGGACCCAGTACTTC
CASRPGDFGTQYF